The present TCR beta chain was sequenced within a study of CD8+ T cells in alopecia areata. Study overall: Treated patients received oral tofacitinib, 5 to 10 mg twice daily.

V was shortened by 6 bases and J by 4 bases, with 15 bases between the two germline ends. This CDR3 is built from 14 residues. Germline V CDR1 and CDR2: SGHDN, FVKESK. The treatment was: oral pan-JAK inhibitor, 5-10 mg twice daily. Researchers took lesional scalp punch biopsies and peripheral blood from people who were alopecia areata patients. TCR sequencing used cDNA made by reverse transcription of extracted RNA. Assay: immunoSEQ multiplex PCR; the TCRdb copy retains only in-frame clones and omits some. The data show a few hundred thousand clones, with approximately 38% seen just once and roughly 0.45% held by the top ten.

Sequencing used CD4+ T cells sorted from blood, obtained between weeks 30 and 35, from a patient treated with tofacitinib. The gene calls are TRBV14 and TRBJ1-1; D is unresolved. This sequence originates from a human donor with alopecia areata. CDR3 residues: CASRSGDWSTEAFF. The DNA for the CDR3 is TGTGCCAGCAGGTCAGGAGACTGGAGCACTGAAGCTTTCTTT.